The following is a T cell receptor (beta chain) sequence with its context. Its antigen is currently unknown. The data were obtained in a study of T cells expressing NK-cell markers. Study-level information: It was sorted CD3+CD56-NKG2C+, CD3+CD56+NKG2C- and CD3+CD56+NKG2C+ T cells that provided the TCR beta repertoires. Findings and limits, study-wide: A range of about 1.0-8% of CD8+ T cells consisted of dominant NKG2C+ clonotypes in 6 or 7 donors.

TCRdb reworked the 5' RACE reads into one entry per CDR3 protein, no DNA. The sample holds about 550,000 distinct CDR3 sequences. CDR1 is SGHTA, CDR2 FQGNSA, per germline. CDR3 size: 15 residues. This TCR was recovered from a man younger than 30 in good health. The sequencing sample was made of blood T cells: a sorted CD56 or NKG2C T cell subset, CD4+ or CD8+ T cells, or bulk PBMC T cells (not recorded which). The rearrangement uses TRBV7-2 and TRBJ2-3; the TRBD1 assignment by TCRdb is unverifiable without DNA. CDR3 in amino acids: CASSLVSGSTDTQYF.